This T cell receptor beta chain was observed in a study of human T cells and chemical hapten exposure. Across the study: Variation in per-sample TCR yields came mainly from small pooled library volume differences.

In this sample, this clonotype turned up a few times. Time point described: patch test 2, 6 weeks after DPC sensitization. Treatment meaning: therapeutic diphenylcyclopropenone sensitization with weekly scalp DPC. Each CDR3 protein gets one entry after TCRdb re-called the RACE reads with MiXCR. The data hold some 81,000 distinct CDR3 sequences, with around a tenth observed a single time. The CDR3 is 13 amino acids. Trimming cost V 3 bases and J 4 bases, with 8 bases left between them. From germline, CDR1 is LGHDT and CDR2 YNNKEL (reference sequence). This clonotype originated in a man aged 18 to 30 with alopecia areata. Some clones in this sample may be carry-over from other donors' samples. The chain links TRBV3-1 to TRBJ2-3; D is unclear. Specimen: whole blood, collected in connection with sensitization to the hapten diphenylcyclopropenone (DPC). Here the CDR3 reads CASSQNPADTQYF. Here the CDR3 DNA reads TGTGCCAGCAGCCAGAACCCGGCAGATACGCAGTATTTT.